This T cell receptor beta chain was captured in a study of T cell responses to AZD1222 COVID-19 vaccine (dated by TCRdb to the early 2020s). Study-level background: AZD1222 recipients with second doses at about 4 weeks or about 12 weeks were pooled, because spike-specific TCR depth and breadth did not differ between schedules. A total of 230 to 250 trial participants underwent TCR sequencing, of whom roughly 210 received two doses of AZD1222 and around 25 received two doses of the MenACWY control vaccine. Trial participants were enrolled by age into 18-55, 56-69 and 70-plus year subgroups, with about 150, 27 and 61 TCR-sequenced participants respectively. What the study reported, not specific to this receptor: Conclusions about previously exposed vaccinees are limited because only a handful of AZD1222 recipients were SARS-CoV-2 seropositive at baseline. CD4 TCRs associated with the vaccine covered the entire spike protein, and the dominant responses were in regions 160-218 and 743-854. Because no day 14 peak-response samples were available, the repertoires could be characterized only after the peak T cell response. The 56-69-year group was small, and its depth increase did not reach significance, likely because of low power. Most participants were white British and females outnumbered males, and the authors suggested that clonal diversity may have been underestimated. After two AZD1222 doses, both the breadth and the depth of spike-specific TCRs were significantly higher than at day 0 and than in MenACWY recipients. Nearly half of unique spike-specific TCRs reportedly recognized epitopes outside regions mutated in the B.1.351 and B.1.1.7 variants.

The junction shows trimming of 2 bases on V and 0 bases on J, plus 5 bases between the germline ends. CDR1 and CDR2, looked up from the germline V gene, are MNHNS and SASEGT. The CDR3 covers 14 residues, taking in both the cysteine and the phenylalanine. Only the CDR3 DNA is retained, 42 bases long and in frame from the first base. The CDR3 regions of human TCRbeta chains were subjected to immunosequencing. The paper's data handling went like this. Repertoire TCRs were matched against a reference library of SARS-CoV-2-specific TCRs generated with the MIRA antigen-specificity platform. Breadth was defined as the fraction of unique TCRs that were SARS-CoV-2-associated. Depth was defined as the fraction of total T cells that were SARS-CoV-2-associated. Using the MIRA data, every spike-specific TCR was mapped to the spike region that the TCR reacted to and assigned to either a CD4 or a CD8 class. Log10-transformed breadth and depth values were compared by one-way ANOVA with Sidak's multiple comparisons tests. TCRdb mirrors the immuneACCESS table, restricted to in-frame sequences. Some clones are absent from its copies; in checked studies, under half trace to an unresolved V gene, and the reason for the others is unknown. That table gives V, J and clone size, and the DNA gave D and trimming. This sample has about 94,000 clones in its table, and about 88% of those were observed once. The ten biggest clones cover less than 15% of the sample.

Remarks on this clone: The specificity of this receptor is unknown. Base qualities are not at hand, and no much larger clone is one base apart.

What this sample's time point label stands for: baseline before first vaccination. Vaccinee samples came from UK trials COV001 and COV002, including a single-blind randomized controlled phase 2/3 trial of AZD1222 (ChAdOx1 nCoV-19) in healthy adults. Trial participant PBMC samples were collected at day 0 and day 28 after the second dose for TCRbeta chain sequencing. This TCR came from an adult in good health. This sample comprised peripheral blood, obtained on day 0 of AZD1222 vaccination. The sequence is built from TRBV6-1 and TRBJ1-5; no confident D gene assignment can be made. The sequenced DNA: TGTGCCAGCAGTGAACAGTATAGCAATCAGCCCCAGCATTTT. This yields the protein CASSEQYSNQPQHF.